The source of this T cell receptor (beta chain) is a study of T cell repertoires in cytomegalovirus infection. TCRdb analysed the reads with MiXCR anew, one entry per CDR3 protein. The repertoire holds around 300,000 distinct CDR3 sequences, with about 26% as singletons. This clonotype was detected ten times or more. Germline V lookup: CDR1 SGHTA, CDR2 FQGNSA. The J segment lost 4 bases and the V segment lost 4 bases, leaving 6 bases of the junction unmatched. The CDR3 length is 15 residues. The chain uses TRBV7-2 and TRBJ2-5; 10 nucleotides align to TRBD2. The sample was PBMCs. The source of this sequence is a human donor in good health (CMV status not recorded). Some clones in this sample may be carry-over from other donors' samples. The chain's CDR3 is CASSSGVAGGETQYF. CDR3 nucleotides: TGTGCCAGCAGCTCGGGGGTAGCGGGAGGAGAGACCCAGTACTTC.